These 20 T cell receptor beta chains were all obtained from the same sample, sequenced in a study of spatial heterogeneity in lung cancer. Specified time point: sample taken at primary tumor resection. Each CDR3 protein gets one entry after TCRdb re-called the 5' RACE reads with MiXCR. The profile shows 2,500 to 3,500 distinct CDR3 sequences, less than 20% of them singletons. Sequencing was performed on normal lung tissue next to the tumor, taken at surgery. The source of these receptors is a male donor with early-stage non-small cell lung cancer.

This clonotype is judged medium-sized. In DNA, the CDR3 is TGTGCCAGCAGTTACGGGACTAGCCAAGAGACCCAGTACTTC. It specifies CASSYGTSQETQYF. The chain recombines TRBV6-5 with TRBJ2-5; 8 bases match TRBD2. In germline, CDR1 is MNHEY, CDR2 SVGAGI. The trim removed 2 bases at V and 1 base at J, leaving 0 bases unmatched. The CDR3 length is 14 residues.

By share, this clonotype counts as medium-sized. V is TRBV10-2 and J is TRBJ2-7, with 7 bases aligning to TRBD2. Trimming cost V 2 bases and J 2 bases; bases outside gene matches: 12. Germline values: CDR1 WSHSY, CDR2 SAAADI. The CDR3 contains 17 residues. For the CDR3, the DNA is TGCGCCAGCAGTGAGCCGGAAAACCGGGACTACGCCTACGAGCAGTACTTC. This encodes CASSEPENRDYAYEQYF.

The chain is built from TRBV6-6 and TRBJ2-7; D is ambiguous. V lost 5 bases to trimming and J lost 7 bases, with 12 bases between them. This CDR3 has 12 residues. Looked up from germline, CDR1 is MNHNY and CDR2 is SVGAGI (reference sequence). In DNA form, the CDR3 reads TGTGCCAGCAGTACGCAATTAAAGGAGCAGTACTTC. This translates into CASSTQLKEQYF.

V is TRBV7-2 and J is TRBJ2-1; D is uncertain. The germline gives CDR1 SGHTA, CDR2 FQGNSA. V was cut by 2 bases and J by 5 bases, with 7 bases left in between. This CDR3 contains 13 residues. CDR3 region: CASSLRWNNEQFF. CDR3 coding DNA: TGTGCCAGCAGCTTAAGGTGGAACAATGAGCAGTTCTTC.

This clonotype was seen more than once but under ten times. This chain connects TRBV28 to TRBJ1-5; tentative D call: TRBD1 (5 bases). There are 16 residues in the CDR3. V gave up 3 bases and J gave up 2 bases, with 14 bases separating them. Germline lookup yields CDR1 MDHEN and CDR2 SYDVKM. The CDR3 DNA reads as TGTGCCAGCAGTTTCATCGGAGAAGGGGGCAATCAGCCCCAGCATTTT. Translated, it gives CASSFIGEGGNQPQHF.

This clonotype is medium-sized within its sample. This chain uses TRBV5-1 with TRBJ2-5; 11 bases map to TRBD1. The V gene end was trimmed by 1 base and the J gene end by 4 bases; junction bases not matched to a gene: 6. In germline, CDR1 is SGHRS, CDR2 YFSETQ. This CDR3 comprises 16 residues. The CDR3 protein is CASSLQGQGVGETQYF. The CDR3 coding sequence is TGCGCCAGCAGCTTGCAGGGACAGGGGGTTGGAGAGACCCAGTACTTC.

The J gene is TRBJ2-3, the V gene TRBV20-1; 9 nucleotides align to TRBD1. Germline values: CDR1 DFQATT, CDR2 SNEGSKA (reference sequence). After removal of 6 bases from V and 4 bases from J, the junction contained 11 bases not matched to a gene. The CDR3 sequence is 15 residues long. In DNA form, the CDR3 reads TGCAGTGCCCCGGCGGGACAGGGAAAGGCAGATACGCAGTATTTT. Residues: CSAPAGQGKADTQYF.

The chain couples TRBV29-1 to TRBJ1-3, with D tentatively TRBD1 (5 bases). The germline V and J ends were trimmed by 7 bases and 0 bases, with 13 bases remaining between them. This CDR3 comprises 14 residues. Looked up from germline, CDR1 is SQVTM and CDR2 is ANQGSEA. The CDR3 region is CSGEGTRSGNTIYF. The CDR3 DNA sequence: TGCAGCGGGGAGGGGACCCGCTCTGGAAACACCATATATTTT.

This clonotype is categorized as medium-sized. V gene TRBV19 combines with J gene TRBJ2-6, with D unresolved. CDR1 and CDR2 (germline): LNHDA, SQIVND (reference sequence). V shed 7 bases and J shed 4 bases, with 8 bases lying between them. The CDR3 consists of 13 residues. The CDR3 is CASTIPGANVLTF. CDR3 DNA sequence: TGTGCCAGTACAATCCCCGGGGCCAACGTCCTGACTTTC.

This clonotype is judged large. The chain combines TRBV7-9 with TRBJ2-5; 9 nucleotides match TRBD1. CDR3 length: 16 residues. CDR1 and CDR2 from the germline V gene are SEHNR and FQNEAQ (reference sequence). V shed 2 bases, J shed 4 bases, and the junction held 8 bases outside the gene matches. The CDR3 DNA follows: TGTGCCAGCAGCTTACTGCCCTCGGACAGGGGAGAGACCCAGTACTTC. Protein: CASSLLPSDRGETQYF.

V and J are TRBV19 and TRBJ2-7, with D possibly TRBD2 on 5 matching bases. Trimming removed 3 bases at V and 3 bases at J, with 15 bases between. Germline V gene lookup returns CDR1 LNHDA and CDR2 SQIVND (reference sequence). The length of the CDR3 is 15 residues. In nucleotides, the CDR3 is TGTGCCAGTAGTATTCTACGGAACGAGGGCTACGAGCAGTACTTC. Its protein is CASSILRNEGYEQYF.

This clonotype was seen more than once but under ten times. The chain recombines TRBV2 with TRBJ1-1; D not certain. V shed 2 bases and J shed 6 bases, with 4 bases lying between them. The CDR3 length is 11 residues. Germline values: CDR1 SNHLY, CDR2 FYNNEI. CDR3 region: CASSESPEAFF. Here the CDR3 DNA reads TGTGCCAGCAGTGAAAGCCCTGAAGCTTTCTTT.

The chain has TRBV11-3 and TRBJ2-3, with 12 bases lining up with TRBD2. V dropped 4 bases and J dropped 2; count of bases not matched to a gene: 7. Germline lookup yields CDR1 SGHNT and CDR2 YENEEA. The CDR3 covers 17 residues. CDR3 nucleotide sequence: TGTGCCAGCAGCTGGGGGCTAGCGGGAGGGCCCACAGATACGCAGTATTTT. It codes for CASSWGLAGGPTDTQYF.

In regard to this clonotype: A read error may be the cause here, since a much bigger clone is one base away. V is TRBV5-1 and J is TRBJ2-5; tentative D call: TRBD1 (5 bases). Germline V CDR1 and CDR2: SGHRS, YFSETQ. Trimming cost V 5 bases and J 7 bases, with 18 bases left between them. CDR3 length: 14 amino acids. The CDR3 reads CASRDQGSAGTQYF. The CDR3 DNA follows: TGCGCCAGCAGGGATCAGGGATCGGCAGGGACCCAGTACTTC.

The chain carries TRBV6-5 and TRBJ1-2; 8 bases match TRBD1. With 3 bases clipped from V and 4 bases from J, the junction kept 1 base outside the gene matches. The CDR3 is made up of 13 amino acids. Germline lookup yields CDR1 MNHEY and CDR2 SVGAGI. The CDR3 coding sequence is TGTGCCAGCAGTTATGACAGGGGCTATGGCTACACCTTC. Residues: CASSYDRGYGYTF.

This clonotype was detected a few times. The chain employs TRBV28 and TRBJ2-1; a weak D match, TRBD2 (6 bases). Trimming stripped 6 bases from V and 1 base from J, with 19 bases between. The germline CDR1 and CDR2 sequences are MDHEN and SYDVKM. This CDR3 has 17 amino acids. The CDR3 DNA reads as TGTGCCAGCAGCCATGGTCTGACGGGAGCGTCCTACAATGAGCAGTTCTTC. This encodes CASSHGLTGASYNEQFF.

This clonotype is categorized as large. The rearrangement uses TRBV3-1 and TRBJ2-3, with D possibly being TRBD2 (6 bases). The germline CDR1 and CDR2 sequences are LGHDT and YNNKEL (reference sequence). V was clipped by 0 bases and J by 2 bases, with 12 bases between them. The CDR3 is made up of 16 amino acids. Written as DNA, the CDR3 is TGTGCCAGCAGCCAAGATAAGGCGGGGAACACAGATACGCAGTATTTT. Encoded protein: CASSQDKAGNTDTQYF.

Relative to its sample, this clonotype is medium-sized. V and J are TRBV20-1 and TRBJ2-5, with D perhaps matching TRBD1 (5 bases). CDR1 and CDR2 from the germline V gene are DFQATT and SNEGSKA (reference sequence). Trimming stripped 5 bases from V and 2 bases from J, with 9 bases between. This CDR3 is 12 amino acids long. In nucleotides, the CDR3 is TGCAGTGCTGAAGACAGACAAGAGACCCAGTACTTC. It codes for CSAEDRQETQYF.

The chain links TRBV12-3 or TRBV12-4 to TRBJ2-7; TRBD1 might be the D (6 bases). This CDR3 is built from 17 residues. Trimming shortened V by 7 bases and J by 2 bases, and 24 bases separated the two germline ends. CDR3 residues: CASKETGFSLRAYEQYF. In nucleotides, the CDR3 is TGTGCCAGCAAAGAGACAGGTTTCTCCCTACGGGCCTACGAGCAGTACTTC.

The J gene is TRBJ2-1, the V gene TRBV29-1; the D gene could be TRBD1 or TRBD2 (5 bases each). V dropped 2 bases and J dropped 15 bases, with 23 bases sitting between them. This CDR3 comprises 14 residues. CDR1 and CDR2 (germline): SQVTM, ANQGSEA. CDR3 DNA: TGCAGCGTTGAACCCGGGACGGGAAGCCTAGAACGGTTCTTC. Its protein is CSVEPGTGSLERFF.